This TCR beta chain was identified in a study of T cell responses to AZD1222 COVID-19 vaccine (dated by TCRdb to 2020 to 2022). A note on the overall study: A total of 233 trial participants underwent TCR sequencing, of whom around 200 received two doses of AZD1222 and about 25 received two doses of the MenACWY control vaccine. Trial participants were enrolled into age subgroups of 18-55, 56-69 and 70-plus years, which contained around 140, 26 and 57 TCR-sequenced participants, respectively.

About this clone: Its antigen specificity is not known. Base qualities are missing; no much larger clone stands one base away.

Explained via the paper, the time point label denotes: about 28 days (+/-7) after the second vaccine dose. Because spike-specific TCR depth and breadth did not differ between the two schedules, AZD1222 recipients who got a second dose at roughly 4 weeks were pooled with those who got a second dose at roughly 12 weeks. Vaccinee samples came from UK trials COV001 and COV002, including a single-blind randomized controlled phase 2/3 trial of AZD1222 (ChAdOx1 nCoV-19) in healthy adults. For TCRbeta chain sequencing, PBMC samples were collected from trial participants at day 0 and at day 28 after the second dose. Broader findings and caveats from the paper: Most participants were white British and females outnumbered males, and the authors suggested that clonal diversity may have been underestimated. Nearly half of unique spike-specific TCRs reportedly recognized epitopes outside regions mutated in the B.1.351 and B.1.1.7 variants. The 56-69-year group was small, and its depth increase did not reach significance, likely because of low power. The vaccine-associated CD4 TCRs covered the entire spike protein, and the dominant responses fell in regions 160-218 and 743-854. Because no samples from the day 14 peak response were available, repertoires could be characterized only after the peak T cell response. A significant rise in spike-specific TCR breadth and depth was observed after two AZD1222 doses relative to day 0 and relative to MenACWY recipients. Conclusions about previously exposed vaccinees were limited because only six AZD1222 recipients were SARS-CoV-2 seropositive at baseline.

The CDR3 regions of human TCRbeta chains were subjected to immunosequencing. For the original study's pipeline: Repertoire TCRs were matched against a reference library of SARS-CoV-2-specific TCRs generated with the MIRA antigen-specificity platform. Breadth was defined as the fraction of unique TCRs that were SARS-CoV-2-associated. Depth was defined as the fraction of total T cells that were SARS-CoV-2-associated. Each spike-specific TCR was assigned to its reactive spike region and to a CD4 or CD8 class using the MIRA data. Log10-transformed breadth and depth values were compared by one-way ANOVA with Sidak's multiple comparisons tests. TCRdb took over this immuneACCESS table, retaining in-frame rearrangements with V and J assigned. Such tables are incomplete; in checked studies, under half of the missing clones stem from an unresolved V gene, and the remainder is unexplained. V, J and clone size were drawn from that table, and D and trimming were deduced from the DNA. The sample has over 80,000 clones on record, just over 90% of them singletons. The leading ten clones occupy about 8.1% of the sample.

Reading the germline V gene gives CDR1 MNHNS and CDR2 SASEGT. V is pruned by 4 bases and J by 7 bases, leaving 5 bases of the junction without a gene match. The CDR3 runs 15 amino acids, cysteine and phenylalanine included. Of all the DNA, just the CDR3 is kept, 45 bases in frame from base 1. The clonotype comes from an adult who received the AZD1222 COVID-19 vaccine. Material: peripheral blood, obtained 28 days after the second AZD1222 dose. Recombination joined TRBV6-1 with TRBJ2-1, with 12 junctional bases fitting TRBD2. The DNA sequence reads TGTGCCAGCAGTGCCGGACTAGCGGGATTTAATGAGCAGTTCTTC. This translates into CASSAGLAGFNEQFF.